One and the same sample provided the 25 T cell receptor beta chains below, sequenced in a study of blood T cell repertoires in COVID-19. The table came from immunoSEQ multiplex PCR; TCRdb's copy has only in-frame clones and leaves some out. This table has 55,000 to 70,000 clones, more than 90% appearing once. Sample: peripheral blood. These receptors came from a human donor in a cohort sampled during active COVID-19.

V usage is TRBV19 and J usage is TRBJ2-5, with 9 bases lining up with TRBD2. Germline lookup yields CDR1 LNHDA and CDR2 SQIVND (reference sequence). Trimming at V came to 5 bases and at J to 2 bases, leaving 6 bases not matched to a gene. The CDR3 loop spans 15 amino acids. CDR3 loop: CASSSNSGGQETQYF. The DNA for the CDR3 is TGTGCCAGTAGTTCTAACAGCGGGGGGCAAGAGACCCAGTACTTC.

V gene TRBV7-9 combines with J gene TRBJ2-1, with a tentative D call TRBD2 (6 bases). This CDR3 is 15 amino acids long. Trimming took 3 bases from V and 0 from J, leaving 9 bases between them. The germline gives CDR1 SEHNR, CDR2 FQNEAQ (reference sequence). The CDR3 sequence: CASSFVGGSYNEQFF. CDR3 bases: TGTGCCAGCAGCTTCGTCGGGGGCTCCTACAATGAGCAGTTCTTC.

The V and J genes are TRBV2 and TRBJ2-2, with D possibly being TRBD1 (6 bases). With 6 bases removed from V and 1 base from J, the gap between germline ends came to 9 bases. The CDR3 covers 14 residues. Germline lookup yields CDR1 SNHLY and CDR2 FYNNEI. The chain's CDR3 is CASRDSLNTGELFF. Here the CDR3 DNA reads TGTGCCAGCAGGGACAGCCTGAACACCGGGGAGCTGTTTTTT.

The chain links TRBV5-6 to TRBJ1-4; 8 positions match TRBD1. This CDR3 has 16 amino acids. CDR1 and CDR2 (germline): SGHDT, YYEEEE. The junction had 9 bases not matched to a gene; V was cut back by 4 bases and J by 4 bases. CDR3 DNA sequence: TGTGCCAGCAGCCTCAGGGGGCCCTGGGATAATGAAAAACTGTTTTTT. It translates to CASSLRGPWDNEKLFF.

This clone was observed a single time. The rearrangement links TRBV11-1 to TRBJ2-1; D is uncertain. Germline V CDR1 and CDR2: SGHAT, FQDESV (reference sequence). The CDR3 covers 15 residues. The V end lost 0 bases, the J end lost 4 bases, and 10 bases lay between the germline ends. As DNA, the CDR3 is TGTGCCAGCAGCTTAGCGGGTAGCACGTACAATGAGCAGTTCTTC. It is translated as CASSLAGSTYNEQFF.

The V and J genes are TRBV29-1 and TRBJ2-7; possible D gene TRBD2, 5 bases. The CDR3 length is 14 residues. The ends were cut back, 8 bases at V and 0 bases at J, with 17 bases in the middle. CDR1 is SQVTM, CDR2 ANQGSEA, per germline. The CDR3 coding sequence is TGCAGCCCAACCGGAGGACTTAACTCCTACGAGCAGTACTTC. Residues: CSPTGGLNSYEQYF.

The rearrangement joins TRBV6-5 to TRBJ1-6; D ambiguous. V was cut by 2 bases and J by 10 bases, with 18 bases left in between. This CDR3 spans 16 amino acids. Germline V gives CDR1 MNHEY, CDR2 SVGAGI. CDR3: CASSYQPGSGRSPLHF. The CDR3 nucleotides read TGTGCCAGCAGTTACCAACCGGGTTCGGGGAGGTCACCCCTCCACTTT.

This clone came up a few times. CDR3 protein: CASSSERGVKFF. Here the CDR3 DNA reads TGTGCCAGTAGTAGCGAGCGGGGGGTTAAGTTCTTC. The genes are TRBV19 and TRBJ2-1, with TRBD2 identical over 9 bases. This CDR3 spans 12 amino acids. Germline loops: CDR1 LNHDA, CDR2 SQIVND (reference sequence). With 4 bases clipped from V and 14 bases from J, the junction kept 6 bases outside the gene matches.

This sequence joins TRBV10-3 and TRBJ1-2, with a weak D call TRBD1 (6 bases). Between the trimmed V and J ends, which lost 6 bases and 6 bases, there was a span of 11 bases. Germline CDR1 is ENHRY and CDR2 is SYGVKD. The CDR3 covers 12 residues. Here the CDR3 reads CAISQTGDGYTF. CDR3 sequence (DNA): TGTGCCATCAGCCAGACAGGAGATGGCTACACCTTC.

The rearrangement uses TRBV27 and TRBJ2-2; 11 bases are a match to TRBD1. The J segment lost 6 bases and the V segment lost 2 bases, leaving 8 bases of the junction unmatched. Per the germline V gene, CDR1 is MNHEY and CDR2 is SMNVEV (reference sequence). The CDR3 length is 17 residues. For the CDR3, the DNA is TGTGCCAGCAGTTTACGGTACGGACAGGGGGCGGCCGGGGAGCTGTTTTTT. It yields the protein CASSLRYGQGAAGELFF.

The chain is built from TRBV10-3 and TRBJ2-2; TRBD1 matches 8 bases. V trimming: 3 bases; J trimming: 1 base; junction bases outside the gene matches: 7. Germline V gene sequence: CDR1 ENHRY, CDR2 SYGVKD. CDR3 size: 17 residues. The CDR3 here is CAISDHQGARNTGELFF. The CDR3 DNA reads TGTGCCATCAGTGACCACCAGGGGGCGAGGAACACCGGGGAGCTGTTTTTT.

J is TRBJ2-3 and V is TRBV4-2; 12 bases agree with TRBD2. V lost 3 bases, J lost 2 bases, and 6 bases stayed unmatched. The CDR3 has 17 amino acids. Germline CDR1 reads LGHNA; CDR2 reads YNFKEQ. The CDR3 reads CASSQLAGGLNTDTQYF. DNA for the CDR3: TGTGCCAGCAGCCAGCTAGCGGGGGGGCTCAACACAGATACGCAGTATTTT.

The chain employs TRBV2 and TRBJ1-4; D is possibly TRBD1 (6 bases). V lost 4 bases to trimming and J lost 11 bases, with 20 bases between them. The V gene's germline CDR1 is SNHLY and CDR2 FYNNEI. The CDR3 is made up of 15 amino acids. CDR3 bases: TGTGCCAGCAGTGTAGTCGGGACAACCTCGACGAAACTGTTTTTT. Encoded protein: CASSVVGTTSTKLFF.

CDR3 coding DNA: TGTGCCAGCTCACCAGGGACAGGGACCTCTATCACCATATATTTT. Residues: CASSPGTGTSITIYF. J is TRBJ1-3 and V is TRBV18; 9 bases align to TRBD1. The CDR3 is 15 amino acids. Germline V gene data show CDR1 as KGHSH and CDR2 as LQKENI. J was trimmed by 9 bases and V by 2 bases; bases with no gene match: 8.

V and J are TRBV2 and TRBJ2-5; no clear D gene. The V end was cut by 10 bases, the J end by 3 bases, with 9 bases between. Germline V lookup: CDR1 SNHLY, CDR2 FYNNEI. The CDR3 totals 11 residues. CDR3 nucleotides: TGTGCCAAATTTGTCAAAGAGACCCAGTACTTC. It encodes CAKFVKETQYF.

Here the CDR3 reads CASSKPGHLVQYF. The CDR3 nucleotides are TGTGCCAGCAGTAAACCGGGACATCTAGTTCAGTACTTC. V usage is TRBV6-5 and J usage is TRBJ2-5; weak D call: TRBD1 (6 bases). The CDR3 runs 13 residues. Germline V gene data show CDR1 as MNHEY and CDR2 as SVGAGI. The V end lost 5 bases, the J end lost 11 bases, and 18 bases lay between the germline ends.

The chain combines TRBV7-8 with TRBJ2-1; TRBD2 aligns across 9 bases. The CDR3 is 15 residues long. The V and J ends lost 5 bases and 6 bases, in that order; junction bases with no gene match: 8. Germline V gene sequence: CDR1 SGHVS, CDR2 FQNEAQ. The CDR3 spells CASSHIAGEGNEQFF. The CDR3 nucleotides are TGTGCCAGCAGCCACATAGCGGGAGAGGGCAATGAGCAGTTCTTC.

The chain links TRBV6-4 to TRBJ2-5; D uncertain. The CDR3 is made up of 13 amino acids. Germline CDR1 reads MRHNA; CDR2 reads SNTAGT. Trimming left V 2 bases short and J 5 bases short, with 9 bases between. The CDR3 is CASSDTHGETQYF. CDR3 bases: TGTGCCAGCAGTGACACACACGGGGAGACCCAGTACTTC.

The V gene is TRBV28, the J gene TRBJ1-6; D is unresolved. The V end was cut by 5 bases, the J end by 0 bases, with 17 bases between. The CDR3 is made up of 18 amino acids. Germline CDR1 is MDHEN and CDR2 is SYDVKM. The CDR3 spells CASSLLRRSSSYNSPLHF. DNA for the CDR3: TGTGCCAGCAGTCTACTCCGGAGGAGCAGCTCCTATAATTCACCCCTCCACTTT.

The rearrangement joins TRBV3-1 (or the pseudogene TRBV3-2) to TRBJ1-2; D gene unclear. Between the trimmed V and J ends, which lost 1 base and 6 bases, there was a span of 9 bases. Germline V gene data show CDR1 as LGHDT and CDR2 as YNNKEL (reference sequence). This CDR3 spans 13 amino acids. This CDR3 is CASSQVQAHGYTF. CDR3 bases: TGTGCCAGCAGCCAAGTTCAGGCCCATGGCTACACCTTC.

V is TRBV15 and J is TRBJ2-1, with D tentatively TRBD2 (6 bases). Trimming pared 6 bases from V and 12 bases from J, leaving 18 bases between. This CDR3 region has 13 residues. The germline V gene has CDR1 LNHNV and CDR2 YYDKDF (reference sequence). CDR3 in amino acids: CATREPGGIGQFF. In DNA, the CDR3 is TGTGCCACCAGGGAGCCCGGGGGTATCGGGCAGTTCTTC.

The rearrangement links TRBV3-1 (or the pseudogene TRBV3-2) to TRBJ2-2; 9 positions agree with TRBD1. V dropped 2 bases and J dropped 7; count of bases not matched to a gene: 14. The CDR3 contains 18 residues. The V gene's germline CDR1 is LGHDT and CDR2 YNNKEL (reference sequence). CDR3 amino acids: CASSQPNRDRAFVGELFF. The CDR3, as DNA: TGTGCCAGCAGCCAACCCAACCGGGACAGGGCTTTCGTCGGGGAGCTGTTTTTT.

CDR3 in amino acids: CAWSDGGANEQFF. The CDR3 DNA reads TGTGCCTGGAGCGATGGGGGGGCCAATGAGCAGTTCTTC. This chain connects TRBV30 to TRBJ2-1; perhaps TRBD2 as D (7 bases). This CDR3 contains 13 residues. Germline lookup yields CDR1 GTSNPN and CDR2 SVGIG (reference sequence). The V gene lost 3 bases and the J gene lost 6 bases, with 12 bases spanning the gap.

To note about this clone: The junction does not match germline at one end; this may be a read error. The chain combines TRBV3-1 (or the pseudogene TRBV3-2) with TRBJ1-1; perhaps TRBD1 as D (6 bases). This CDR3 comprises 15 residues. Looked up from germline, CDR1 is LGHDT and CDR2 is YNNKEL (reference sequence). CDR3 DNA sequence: TGTGCCAGCAGCCAAGTTTTCGGGCCATCCGAGCGACAGGTCTTT. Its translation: CASSQVFGPSERQVF.

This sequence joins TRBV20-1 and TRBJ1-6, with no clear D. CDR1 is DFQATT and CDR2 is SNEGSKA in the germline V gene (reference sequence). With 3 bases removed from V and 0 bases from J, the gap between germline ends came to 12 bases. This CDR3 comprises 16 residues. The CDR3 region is CSASLGGSSYNSPLHF. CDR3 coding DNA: TGCAGTGCTAGTTTGGGTGGGAGCTCCTATAATTCACCCCTCCACTTT.